These T cell receptor beta chains were read from a single sample in a study of blood T cell repertoires in COVID-19. Sequenced by immunoSEQ multiplex PCR; TCRdb stores in-frame clones only, minus some. The repertoire includes 110,000 or so clones, 75% to 90% of them detected once, and less than 15% sits in the top ten. The sample taken for sequencing was peripheral blood. Receptors originate from a human donor in a cohort sampled during active COVID-19. Each CDR3 is given with its conserved first and last residue. The D gene is left open where the match is weak. The size entry is marked missing in some rows and otherwise reads once, few, many or a size class.

TRBV30	TRBJ1-3	-	-	TGTGCCTGGAAGAGACAGACGAACTCTGGAAACACCATATATTTT	CAWKRQTNSGNTIYF
TRBV14	TRBJ2-6	-	-	TGTGCCAGCAGCCCTTCATTGAGGCCTGGGGCCAACGTCCTGACTTTC	CASSPSLRPGANVLTF
TRBV5-4	TRBJ1-1	-	-	TGTGCCAGCAGCTCATCTGCGGACACGAACACTGAAGCTTTCTTT	CASSSSADTNTEAFF
TRBV20-1	TRBJ2-1	-	TRBD2	TGCAGTGCTAGTGAGCGGGGACTAAATGAGCAGTTCTTC	CSASERGLNEQFF
TRBV7-2	TRBJ2-5	-	TRBD1	TGTGCCAGCAGCTTGGGGACAGGGGCGGAGACCCAGTACTTC	CASSLGTGAETQYF
TRBV7-8	TRBJ2-2	-	TRBD2	TGTGCCAGCAGCTTAGTCCGGGCTAGCGGGGGCACCGGGGAGCTGTTTTTT	CASSLVRASGGTGELFF
TRBV28	TRBJ2-7	-	TRBD2	TGTGCCAGCAGGAGAGCGGGGGGCCCCGCCTACGAGCAGTACTTC	CASRRAGGPAYEQYF
TRBV5-6	TRBJ2-2	-	-	TGTGCCAGCAGCTTGTATTCGGGGAGGCGCGCGAACACCGGGGAGCTGTTTTTT	CASSLYSGRRANTGELFF
TRBV7-2	TRBJ1-2	-	TRBD1	TGTGCCAGCAGCCCAGACAGGGCTTGGGGCTACACCTTC	CASSPDRAWGYTF
TRBV28	TRBJ2-2	-	-	TGTGCCAGCAGTTTAACTGGTTCGGGCACCGGGGAGCTGTTTTTT	CASSLTGSGTGELFF
TRBV6-1	TRBJ2-3	-	TRBD2	TGTGCCAGCAGTGAGGGACTAGCGGGGGTTTCAGATACGCAGTATTTT	CASSEGLAGVSDTQYF
TRBV6-4	TRBJ1-5	-	TRBD1	TGTGCCAACCGGACAGGGGGCTATCATCAGCCCCAGCATTTT	CANRTGGYHQPQHF
TRBV5-4	TRBJ1-2	-	TRBD1	TGTGCCAGCAGCCGGGACAGCTATGGCTACACCTTC	CASSRDSYGYTF
TRBV28	TRBJ1-5	-	-	TGTGCCAGCACCCCGGACAGTTATCAGCCCCAGCATTTT	CASTPDSYQPQHF
TRBV6-6	TRBJ1-5	-	TRBD1	TGTGCCAGCAGCCCGTGGGACAGGGGGACCTATCAGCCCCAGCATTTT	CASSPWDRGTYQPQHF
TRBV3-1/TRBV3-2	TRBJ2-2	-	-	TGTGCCAGCAGCAACCCGGGACTCGAGCTGTTTTTT	CASSNPGLELFF
TRBV4-1	TRBJ2-1	-	TRBD2	TGCGCCAGCAGCCATAGCGGGGGGGCCTCTGATGAGCAGTTCTTC	CASSHSGGASDEQFF
TRBV6-5	TRBJ2-7	once	-	TGTGCCAGCATGACAGAGCCTACGATGGGGCAGTACTTC	CASMTEPTMGQYF
TRBV30	TRBJ2-3	-	TRBD1	TGTGCCTTTACACAGGGGGCAAAGGTGGATACGCAGTATTTT	CAFTQGAKVDTQYF
TRBV4-3	TRBJ2-2	few	-	TGCGCCAGCAGCCAAGATCTTAACACCGGGGAGCTGTTTTTT	CASSQDLNTGELFF
TRBV24-1	TRBJ2-1	-	TRBD2	TGTGCCACCAGTGATCCGGGGCGGGGGGCCAGGGATGAGCAGTTCTTC	CATSDPGRGARDEQFF
TRBV25-1	TRBJ2-2	few	TRBD1	TGTGCCAGCAGCCGGGACAGGAACACCGGGGAGCTGTTTTTT	CASSRDRNTGELFF
TRBV27	TRBJ2-7	few	TRBD1	TGTGCCAGCCATCCTACAGGGGCCCCCTACGAGCAGTACTTC	CASHPTGAPYEQYF
TRBV5-4	TRBJ2-3	-	TRBD2	TGTGCCAGCAGCTTGGGGCGAGCGGGGGAGATCGATACGCAGTATTTT	CASSLGRAGEIDTQYF
TRBV2	TRBJ2-1	once	-	TGTGCCAGCAAGTGGTCTCGGGAGCAGTTCTTC	CASKWSREQFF
TRBV7-2	TRBJ1-1	-	-	TGTGCCAGCAGCTCCCAGGGCGTCCCTCTGAACACTGAAGCTTTCTTT	CASSSQGVPLNTEAFF
TRBV6-5	TRBJ1-4	-	-	TGTGCCAGCAGTTCCCTGCCAGGGTCTAATGAAAAACTGTTTTTT	CASSSLPGSNEKLFF
TRBV10-3	TRBJ1-1	once	-	TGTGCCACCATGGGGGACTACGGGGGGAACACTGAAGCTTTCTTT	CATMGDYGGNTEAFF
TRBV3-1/TRBV3-2	TRBJ1-5	-	-	TGTGCCAGCAGCCCCAAGGGGGTCCAGCCCCAGCATTTT	CASSPKGVQPQHF
TRBV19	TRBJ2-1	few	TRBD2	TGTGCCAGTATGGCTAGCGGGTTGAATGAGCAGTTCTTC	CASMASGLNEQFF